These 7 T cell receptor beta chains were sequenced from one sample in a study of T cell responses to AZD1222 COVID-19 vaccine. Generated by immunoSEQ multiplex PCR, the TCRdb table keeps only in-frame clones and is missing some. The sample comprises some 99,000 clones, about 85% of which are singletons, and approximately 5.2% rests with the top ten. The sequencing used peripheral blood, collected on day 0 of AZD1222 vaccination. Receptors originate from an adult in good health.

In its sample, this clone was seen a few times. The CDR3 DNA sequence: TGTGCCAGCAGTTTATTCGGCGCTTACAATGAGCAGTTCTTC. It is translated as CASSLFGAYNEQFF. The chain employs TRBV28 and TRBJ2-1; D is unresolved. Germline CDR1 is MDHEN and CDR2 is SYDVKM. The CDR3 runs to 14 residues. Trimming pared 1 base from V and 4 bases from J, leaving 8 bases between.

The chain carries TRBV21-1 and TRBJ1-1; TRBD1, the table's D call, lacks a check against the DNA. TRBV21-1 is shown as a pseudogene. The length of the CDR3 is 20 residues. The CDR3: CASSKALSHLIGTFNTEAFF. Written as DNA, the CDR3 is TGTGCCAGCAGCAAAGCGCTTTCTCACCTCATCGGGACATTCAACACTGAAGCTTTCTTT.

This chain connects TRBV10-3 to TRBJ2-7; D is ambiguous. Between the trimmed V and J ends, which lost 6 bases and 13 bases, there was a span of 16 bases. Per the germline V gene, CDR1 is ENHRY and CDR2 is SYGVKD. The CDR3 is 11 amino acids. DNA of the CDR3: TGTGCCATCAGGAATCTCCAGGTTACTTACTTC. Protein: CAIRNLQVTYF.

J is TRBJ2-2 and V is TRBV5-5, with TRBD2 matching over 11 bases. From germline, CDR1 is SGHKS and CDR2 YYEKEE (reference sequence). This CDR3 contains 20 residues. The junction had 15 bases not matched to a gene; V was cut back by 5 bases and J by 0 bases. CDR3 bases: TGTGCCAGCAGGAAAGAGGGACTAGCGGACTATATAGCGAACACCGGGGAGCTGTTTTTT. Translation: CASRKEGLADYIANTGELFF.

The rearrangement joins TRBV5-6 to TRBJ2-1, with 8 bases that match TRBD2. V shed 4 bases, J shed 0 bases, and the junction held 6 bases outside the gene matches. Per germline, CDR1 SGHDT and CDR2 YYEEEE. The CDR3 runs to 16 residues. DNA for the CDR3: TGTGCCAGCAGCGAACTAGCGGAAAGCTCCTACAATGAGCAGTTCTTC. Translation gives CASSELAESSYNEQFF.

V usage is TRBV28 and J usage is TRBJ2-1; D gene uncertain. The CDR3 is 16 residues long. V lost 1 base, J lost 6 bases, and 16 bases lay in between. The germline gives CDR1 MDHEN, CDR2 SYDVKM. DNA for the CDR3: TGTGCCAGCAGTTTATTTCTTGGCGGTATACTCAATGAGCAGTTCTTC. This gives the protein CASSLFLGGILNEQFF.

V is TRBV7-9 and J is TRBJ2-1; D may be TRBD2 (5 bases). Germline V gene data show CDR1 as SEHNR and CDR2 as FQNEAQ (reference sequence). Trimming took off 0 bases at V and 9 bases at J, with 21 bases between the two ends. The CDR3 spans 17 residues. CDR3 sequence reads: CASSLASSGLQTGEQFF. The DNA of the CDR3 is TGTGCCAGCAGCTTAGCATCGTCGGGGTTGCAGACCGGTGAGCAGTTCTTC. Together with reference TRBV7-9 and TRBJ2-1, the CDR3 gives the full variable domain: DTGVSQNPRHKITKRGQNVTFRCDPISEHNRLYWYRQTLGQGPEFLTYFQNEAQLEKSRLLSDRFSAERPKGSFSTLEIQRTEQGDSAMYLCASSLASSGLQTGEQFFGPGTRLTVL.